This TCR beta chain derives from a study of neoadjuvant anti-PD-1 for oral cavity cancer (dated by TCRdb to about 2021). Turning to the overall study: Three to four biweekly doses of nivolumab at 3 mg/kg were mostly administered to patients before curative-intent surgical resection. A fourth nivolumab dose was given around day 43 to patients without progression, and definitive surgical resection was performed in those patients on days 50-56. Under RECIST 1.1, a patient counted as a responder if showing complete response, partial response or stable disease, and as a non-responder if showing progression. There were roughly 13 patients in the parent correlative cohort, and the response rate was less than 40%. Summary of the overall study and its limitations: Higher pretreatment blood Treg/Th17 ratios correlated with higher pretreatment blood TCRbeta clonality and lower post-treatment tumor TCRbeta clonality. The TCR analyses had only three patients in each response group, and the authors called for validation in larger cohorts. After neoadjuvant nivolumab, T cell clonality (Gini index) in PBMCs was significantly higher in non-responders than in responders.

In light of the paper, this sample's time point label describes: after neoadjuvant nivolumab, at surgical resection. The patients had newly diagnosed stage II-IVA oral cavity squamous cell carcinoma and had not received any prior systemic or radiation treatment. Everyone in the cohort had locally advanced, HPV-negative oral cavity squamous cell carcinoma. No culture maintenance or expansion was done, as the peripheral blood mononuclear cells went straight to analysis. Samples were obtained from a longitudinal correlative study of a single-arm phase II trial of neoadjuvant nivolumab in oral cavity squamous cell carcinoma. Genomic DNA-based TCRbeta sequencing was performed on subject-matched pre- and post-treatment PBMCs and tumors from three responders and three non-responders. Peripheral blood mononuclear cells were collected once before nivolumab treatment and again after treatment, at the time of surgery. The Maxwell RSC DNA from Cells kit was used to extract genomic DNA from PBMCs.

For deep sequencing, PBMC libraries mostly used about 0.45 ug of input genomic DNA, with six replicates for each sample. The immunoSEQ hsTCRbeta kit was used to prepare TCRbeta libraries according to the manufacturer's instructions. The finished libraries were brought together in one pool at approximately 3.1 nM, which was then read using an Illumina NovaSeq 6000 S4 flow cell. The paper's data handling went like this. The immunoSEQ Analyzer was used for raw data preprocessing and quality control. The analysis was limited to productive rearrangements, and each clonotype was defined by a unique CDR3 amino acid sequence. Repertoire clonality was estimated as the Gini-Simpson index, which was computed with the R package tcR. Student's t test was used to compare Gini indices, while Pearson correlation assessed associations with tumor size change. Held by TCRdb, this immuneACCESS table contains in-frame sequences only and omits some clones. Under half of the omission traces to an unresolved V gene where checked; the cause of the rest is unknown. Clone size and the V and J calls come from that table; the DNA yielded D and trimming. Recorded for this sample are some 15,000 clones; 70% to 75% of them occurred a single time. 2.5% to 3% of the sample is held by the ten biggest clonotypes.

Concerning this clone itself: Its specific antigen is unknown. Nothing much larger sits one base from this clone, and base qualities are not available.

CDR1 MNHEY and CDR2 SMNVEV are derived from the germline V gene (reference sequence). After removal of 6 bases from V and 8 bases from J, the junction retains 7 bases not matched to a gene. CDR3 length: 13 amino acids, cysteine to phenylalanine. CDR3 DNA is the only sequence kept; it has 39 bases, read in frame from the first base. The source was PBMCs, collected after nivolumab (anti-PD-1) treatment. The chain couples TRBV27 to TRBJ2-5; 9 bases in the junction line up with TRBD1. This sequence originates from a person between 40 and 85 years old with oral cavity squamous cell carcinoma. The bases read TGTGCCAGCAGCCCCGGACAGGGGAGAACCCAGTACTTC. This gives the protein CASSPGQGRTQYF.